This is a list of T cell receptor beta chains from one sample in a study of cytomegalovirus exposure and HLA in healthy donors. Sequencing used immunoSEQ multiplex PCR; TCRdb keeps in-frame clones, though not all of them. This table has around 150,000 clones, 75% to 80% appearing once. Sample: PBMCs. The source of these receptors is a man in his late teens or twenties in good health and CMV-seronegative. CDR3s include the opening cysteine and the closing phenylalanine or tryptophan. Fields, in order: J gene, clone size, D gene, V gene, CDR3 protein, CDR3 DNA. A D gene is named only where the DNA matches it firmly. A row's size may be missing; if present it is once, few, many or a size class.

J: TRBJ2-7
size: NA
D: NA
V: TRBV5-6
CDR3: CASSFTAGLSSYEQYF
DNA: TGTGCCAGCAGCTTCACGGCGGGGCTGAGCTCCTACGAGCAGTACTTC

J: TRBJ2-7
size: few
D: NA
V: TRBV6-5
CDR3: CASIGGGYEQYF
DNA: TGTGCCAGCATTGGGGGAGGCTACGAGCAGTACTTC

J: TRBJ1-5
size: NA
D: NA
V: TRBV10-3
CDR3: CAISEGLNQPQHF
DNA: TGTGCCATCAGTGAGGGGCTCAATCAGCCCCAGCATTTT

J: TRBJ2-5
size: NA
D: NA
V: TRBV14
CDR3: CASSQGSATQYF
DNA: TGTGCCAGCAGCCAAGGTAGCGCGACCCAGTACTTC

J: TRBJ2-7
size: NA
D: TRBD1
V: TRBV11-2
CDR3: CASSQEGETRRDRGYEQYF
DNA: TGTGCCAGCAGCCAGGAGGGAGAGACACGCCGGGACAGGGGATACGAGCAGTACTTC

J: TRBJ2-1
size: NA
D: NA
V: TRBV14
CDR3: CASSRVGGGEQFF
DNA: TGTGCCAGCAGCCGGGTAGGGGGGGGTGAGCAGTTCTTC

J: TRBJ1-1
size: many
D: TRBD1
V: TRBV5-1
CDR3: CASSFDRGNTEAFF
DNA: TGCGCCAGCAGCTTTGACAGGGGAAACACTGAAGCTTTCTTT

J: TRBJ2-7
size: NA
D: TRBD1
V: TRBV7-2
CDR3: CASSLAGQGIGYEQYF
DNA: TGTGCCAGCAGCTTAGCTGGACAGGGGATCGGGTACGAGCAGTACTTC

J: TRBJ2-1
size: NA
D: TRBD2
V: TRBV2
CDR3: CASRGLREETYNEQFF
DNA: TGTGCCTCCCGGGGATTGCGGGAGGAGACCTACAATGAGCAGTTCTTC

J: TRBJ2-7
size: NA
D: NA
V: TRBV7-3
CDR3: CASSFPPFDEQYF
DNA: TGTGCCAGCAGCTTCCCTCCCTTCGACGAGCAGTACTTC

J: TRBJ2-7
size: NA
D: TRBD2
V: TRBV19
CDR3: CASSNPSGSKYEQYF
DNA: TGTGCCAGTAGTAACCCTAGCGGGAGTAAGTACGAGCAGTACTTC

J: TRBJ2-5
size: NA
D: NA
V: TRBV19
CDR3: CASSGTGSRETQYF
DNA: TGTGCCAGTAGCGGAACAGGGAGTCGAGAGACCCAGTACTTC

J: TRBJ2-1
size: NA
D: TRBD2
V: TRBV7-3
CDR3: CASSFIVSGGIHEQFF
DNA: TGTGCTAGCAGCTTCATTGTCAGCGGGGGGATCCATGAGCAGTTCTTC

J: TRBJ2-2
size: NA
D: NA
V: TRBV9
CDR3: CASSSPTGTTGELFF
DNA: TGTGCCAGCAGCTCACCGACAGGAACCACCGGGGAGCTGTTTTTT

J: TRBJ2-1
size: few
D: TRBD2
V: TRBV27
CDR3: CASSLGGRARNEQFF
DNA: TGTGCCAGCAGTTTAGGGGGGAGGGCCCGGAATGAGCAGTTCTTC

J: TRBJ1-1
size: NA
D: TRBD1
V: TRBV6-1
CDR3: CASSASGQGAEAFF
DNA: TGTGCCAGCAGTGCATCAGGACAGGGTGCTGAAGCTTTCTTT

J: TRBJ2-7
size: NA
D: TRBD1
V: TRBV5-1
CDR3: CASSDGTGGSYEQYF
DNA: TGCGCCAGCAGCGATGGGACAGGGGGCTCCTACGAGCAGTACTTC

J: TRBJ2-1
size: NA
D: NA
V: TRBV27
CDR3: CASSTRDSWEQFF
DNA: TGTGCCAGCAGTACCCGGGACTCTTGGGAGCAGTTCTTC

J: TRBJ2-5
size: NA
D: TRBD1
V: TRBV28
CDR3: CASSSPSTGSISAQYF
DNA: TGTGCCAGCAGTTCTCCTTCGACAGGGTCCATTTCGGCCCAGTACTTC

J: TRBJ1-1
size: NA
D: TRBD1
V: TRBV7-9
CDR3: CASSPGQAGVETEAFF
DNA: TGTGCCAGCAGCCCGGGACAGGCGGGGGTCGAGACTGAAGCTTTCTTT

J: TRBJ2-7
size: once
D: NA
V: TRBV4-1
CDR3: CASSQAGNYEQYF
DNA: TGCGCCAGCAGCCAAGCGGGAAACTACGAGCAGTACTTC

J: TRBJ2-7
size: NA
D: NA
V: TRBV9
CDR3: CASSVGDITNYEQYF
DNA: TGTGCCAGCAGCGTAGGGGACATAACGAACTACGAGCAGTACTTC

J: TRBJ1-2
size: once
D: TRBD1
V: TRBV7-9
CDR3: CSSSFSDRGYTF
DNA: TGTTCCAGCAGCTTTTCAGACAGGGGATACACCTTC

J: TRBJ1-2
size: NA
D: NA
V: TRBV30
CDR3: CAWSVFRVGGFNYGYTF
DNA: TGTGCCTGGAGTGTATTTCGAGTCGGGGGATTCAACTATGGCTACACCTTC

J: TRBJ2-3
size: few
D: TRBD1
V: TRBV7-6
CDR3: CASSALPQGALGTDTQYF
DNA: TGTGCCAGCAGCGCACTACCTCAGGGGGCATTAGGCACAGATACGCAGTATTTT

J: TRBJ2-3
size: once
D: TRBD1
V: TRBV9
CDR3: CASSVAPGQDTDTQYF
DNA: TGTGCCAGCAGCGTGGCCCCGGGACAGGACACAGATACGCAGTATTTT

J: TRBJ2-2
size: NA
D: NA
V: TRBV11-3
CDR3: CASRPTGVNTGELFF
DNA: TGTGCCAGCAGGCCCACCGGGGTCAACACCGGGGAGCTGTTTTTT

J: TRBJ2-3
size: once
D: TRBD1
V: TRBV7-9
CDR3: CASSSTGGRTDTQYF
DNA: TGTGCCAGCAGCTCCACAGGGGGCCGGACAGATACGCAGTATTTT

J: TRBJ1-2
size: NA
D: TRBD1
V: TRBV15
CDR3: CATSIFRDRPGYTF
DNA: TGTGCCACCAGCATTTTCCGGGACAGGCCTGGCTACACCTTC

J: TRBJ2-1
size: NA
D: TRBD2
V: TRBV2
CDR3: CASSGSGGANEQFF
DNA: TGTGCCAGCAGTGGTAGCGGGGGGGCCAATGAGCAGTTCTTC

J: TRBJ1-1
size: NA
D: TRBD1
V: TRBV6-6
CDR3: CASNIRQGKNTEAFF
DNA: TGTGCCAGCAACATCCGACAGGGAAAGAACACTGAAGCTTTCTTT

J: TRBJ1-5
size: NA
D: TRBD1
V: TRBV28
CDR3: CASSLAGTGVHQPQHF
DNA: TGTGCCAGCAGTTTGGCCGGGACAGGGGTACATCAGCCCCAGCATTTT

J: TRBJ2-3
size: NA
D: TRBD2
V: TRBV13
CDR3: CASSQTSGGAGTDTQYF
DNA: TGTGCCAGCAGCCAGACTAGCGGGGGGGCCGGAACAGATACGCAGTATTTT

J: TRBJ1-2
size: NA
D: TRBD1
V: TRBV19
CDR3: CASSSGQGRANYGYTF
DNA: TGTGCCAGTAGTAGTGGACAGGGGAGGGCTAACTATGGCTACACCTTC

J: TRBJ2-1
size: NA
D: TRBD2
V: TRBV18
CDR3: CASSPLITSGGAAEQFF
DNA: TGTGCCAGCTCACCGCTGATAACTAGCGGGGGGGCTGCTGAGCAGTTCTTC

J: TRBJ2-7
size: few
D: NA
V: TRBV18
CDR3: CASSPDGVYEQYF
DNA: TGTGCCAGCTCACCGGATGGAGTCTACGAGCAGTACTTC

J: TRBJ1-4
size: few
D: NA
V: TRBV9
CDR3: CASSVRGGPATNEKLFF
DNA: TGTGCCAGCAGCGTGAGGGGAGGGCCCGCAACTAATGAAAAACTGTTTTTT

J: TRBJ2-7
size: NA
D: TRBD2
V: TRBV5-6
CDR3: CASSSATGGLAGSYEQYF
DNA: TGTGCCAGCAGCTCAGCGACAGGGGGACTAGCGGGTAGCTACGAGCAGTACTTC

J: TRBJ2-1
size: NA
D: TRBD1
V: TRBV30
CDR3: CALGTGYNEQFF
DNA: TGTGCCCTCGGGACAGGCTACAATGAGCAGTTCTTC

J: TRBJ2-7
size: NA
D: NA
V: TRBV13
CDR3: CASSLSTYEQYF
DNA: TGTGCCAGCAGCTTATCAACCTACGAGCAGTACTTC

J: TRBJ2-7
size: NA
D: TRBD1
V: TRBV19
CDR3: CASSPRGGTGNAYEQYF
DNA: TGTGCCAGTAGTCCCCGGGGAGGGACAGGGAACGCCTACGAGCAGTACTTC